This TCR beta chain was obtained from a study of T-cell memory formation after mild COVID-19 (dated by TCRdb to the early 2020s). In the study overall: TCR sequence clusters from the two donors were found to be largely donor specific. Longitudinal TCRalpha and TCRbeta repertoire sequencing tracked T-cell clones expanding and contracting after mild COVID-19 in a couple of donors. Two young, previously healthy adult volunteers, one female and one male, were included in the cohort.

General conclusions and limits of the study: Only a couple of mild cases were covered by the study, and larger cohorts that include severe cases with pre-infection samples were considered necessary. SARS-CoV-2 specificity was not confirmed for the second-wave clones peaking on day 37. Some responding clones were detected in pre-infection memory, suggesting pre-existing cross-reactive memory T cells joined the SARS-CoV-2 response. Clones that contracted from day 15 to 85 showed balanced CD4/CD8 phenotypes, whereas a second wave of clones that expanded from day 15 to 37 leaned towards CD4+. Contracting CD4+ clones appeared mostly in the CM and EM memory subsets, whereas CD8+ clones were enriched in EMRA.

Many counts were recorded for this clonotype. Its antigen is unknown. No much larger clone exists at a distance of one base, and base qualities are not known. The CDR3 holds 16 amino acids from the cysteine to the phenylalanine. Only the CDR3 DNA is retained, 48 bases long and in frame from the first base. CDR1 and CDR2, looked up from the germline V gene, are SGHDT and YYEEEE. Trimming accounts for 4 bases at V and 4 bases at J, while the number of junction bases matched to no gene is 14. Ficoll-Paque density gradient centrifugation was used to isolate PBMCs. TCRdb lists the instrument as Illumina NovaSeq 6000. TCRalpha and TCRbeta cDNA libraries were built by 5'RACE with constant-segment primers, adding sample barcodes and unique molecular identifiers. Trizol reagent was used to extract RNA from every sample. Libraries were amplified in two PCR steps, with a second sample barcode and Illumina TruSeq adapters added in the second step. Sequencing of libraries was performed on an Illumina NovaSeq with 2 x 150 bp paired-end reads. In the authors' own workflow: Reads were demultiplexed and collapsed into UMI-guided consensus sequences with migec v1.2.7. Using mixcr v2.1.11, UMI consensuses were aligned to TRA and TRB V and J templates and then assembled into clonotypes. A clonotype was counted as expanded or contracted only if both edgeR and NoisET called the change significant, with noise models trained on biological replicates. For edgeR calls, a false discovery rate-adjusted p below 0.01 and a log2 fold-change threshold of 1 were applied. As an exploratory analysis of dynamics, PCA with hierarchical clustering was applied to max-normalized trajectories of the 1000 most abundant clonotypes. The CD4 or CD8 phenotype of responding clones was assigned using the separately sequenced CD4+ and CD8+ repertoires. The raw public data were reprocessed by TCRdb itself: fastp quality trimming at Q25, MiXCR clonotype calling, in-frame beta chains only. Each CDR3 protein appears once, grouped with its most common genes and DNA. These V and J calls rely on TCRdb rather than the paper's analysis. The sample records about 14,000 distinct CDR3 sequences, under 20% of which are singletons. The top ten clonotypes cover about 59% of the sample.

Recombination linked TRBV5-6 to TRBJ2-7; 7 middle bases align to TRBD1. Source material: PBMCs or a T cell subset sorted from them (not recorded which). This TCR came from a man aged 18 to 30 who had mild COVID-19 (a few samples of this study predate the infection). The sample titles of this study are shuffled in the database, so cell type and time point are left out; the donor was told from shared clones. The CDR3: CASSRSGTVATYEQYF. At the DNA level, the sequence is TGTGCCAGCAGCCGGTCCGGGACAGTCGCAACATACGAGCAGTACTTC.